This T cell receptor beta chain was captured in a study of shared clonotypes between healthy human individuals. Study overall: There were three CD4 naive, three CD4 memory, two CD8 naive and one CD8 memory plates per donor. Study-wide findings and caveats: Naive CD4 clonotypes overlapped across a handful of donors at approximately 5.5%.

For this clone: Its specificity is not known.

Everyone who donated was a Caucasian adult who lived in Nashville, Tennessee. Authors' processing steps: There were no quality scores in the junction-only immunoSEQ sequences, so filtering differed. Some clones are missing from TCRdb's copy, which holds only in-frame ones; the method was immunoSEQ multiplex PCR. V and J calls and clone size are given by that table; D and trimming were obtained from the DNA. The table lists fewer than 130,000 clones, about 70% of them singletons, with roughly a quarter in the top ten. The CDR3 covers 15 residues. Germline V gene lookup returns CDR1 MNHNY and CDR2 SVGAGI (reference sequence). Trimming removed 5 bases at V and 3 bases at J, with 14 bases between.

The source material was memory CD8+ T cells sorted from blood. The subset: CD45RO+ cells pooled with CCR7-negative TemRA cells. The TCR sequence derives from a woman between 25 and 40 years old in good health. The rearrangement joins TRBV6-6 to TRBJ2-1; D is perhaps TRBD1 or TRBD2 (6 bases each). The CDR3 DNA reads as TGTGCCAGCAGTCCCAGCGGAGGGGGCTACAATGAGCAGTTCTTC. Amino acids: CASSPSGGGYNEQFF.